Described below is a single TCR beta chain sequence and its context. This entry belongs to a study of blood T cell repertoires in COVID-19. Study context: The study drew acute and convalescent COVID-19 samples from the United States, Italy and Spain. Nucleic acid was either cDNA or gDNA, and it came from T cells, B-cell-depleted T cells, or PBMCs.

Source study methods: Reference gene primer amplification gave nucleated cell count estimates. Here immunoSEQ multiplex PCR was the method, and the copy in TCRdb shows in-frame clones only, minus some. V and J calls and clone size follow that table, whereas D and trimming were derived from the DNA. Here the sample spans 200,000 to 300,000 clones, more than 80% being singletons. Germline lookup yields CDR1 SGHRS and CDR2 YFSETQ. The CDR3 is 15 amino acids. Germline trimming cut 4 bases from V and 4 bases from J; bases unmatched to any gene: 5. Sequencing was done on a sample of peripheral blood. The rearrangement joins TRBV5-1 to TRBJ2-2, with TRBD1 matching over 9 bases. This TCR was sampled from a woman between 40 and 55 years old with acute or convalescent COVID-19. CDR3 nucleotides: TGCGCCAGCAGCCCGGGGACAGGGCCCACCGGGGAGCTGTTTTTT. Its protein product is CASSPGTGPTGELFF. Together with reference TRBV5-1 and TRBJ2-2, the CDR3 gives the full variable domain: KAGVTQTPRYLIKTRGQQVTLSCSPISGHRSVSWYQQTPGQGLQFLFEYFSETQRNKGNFPGRFSGRQFSNSRSEMNVSTLELGDSALYLCASSPGTGPTGELFFGEGSRLTVL.